These T cell receptor beta chains were read from a single sample in a study of early T cells in non-severe SARS-CoV-2 infection. A single record per CDR3 protein comes from TCRdb applying MiXCR to the 5' RACE reads. The sample yields 30,000 to 45,000 distinct CDR3 sequences, under 4.5% seen once. The sample was whole blood. The receptor set was obtained from an adult who was a healthcare worker with PCR-confirmed SARS-CoV-2 infection or an uninfected control (not recorded which). The CDR3 runs from the conserved cysteine through the conserved F or W. D genes are given only for firm matches. The listing skips clone size in some rows; elsewhere it reads once, few, many or a size class.

CDR3 | DNA | J | size | V | D
CASSFTGTAGPDTQYF | TGTGCCAGCAGCTTCACCGGGACTGCAGGACCAGATACGCAGTATTTT | TRBJ2-3 | many | TRBV7-9 | .
CASKEQTDTQYF | TGTGCCAGCAAGGAACAGACAGATACGCAGTATTTT | TRBJ2-3 | many | TRBV28 | .
CASSMLFAGANEQYF | TGTGCCAGTAGTATGCTCTTTGCGGGGGCCAACGAGCAGTACTTC | TRBJ2-7 | many | TRBV19 | .
CASSPTSRQGRNTGELFF | TGTGCCAGCAGCCCAACATCGAGACAGGGCCGAAACACCGGGGAGCTGTTTTTT | TRBJ2-2 | many | TRBV13 | TRBD1
CASSFPGRQPGEKLFF | TGTGCCAGCAGTTTTCCCGGGAGGCAACCGGGGGAAAAACTGTTTTTT | TRBJ1-4 | few | TRBV12-3/TRBV12-4 | .
CASPIGMRGRSSYEQYF | TGTGCCAGTCCTATCGGGATGCGGGGAAGGAGCTCCTACGAGCAGTACTTC | TRBJ2-7 | many | TRBV21-1 | .
CASSIFVSTGRRETQYF | TGTGCCAGCAGCATCTTCGTCTCAACAGGGCGCCGGGAGACCCAGTACTTC | TRBJ2-5 | many | TRBV21-1 | .
CASSYSTSGQETQYF | TGTGCCAGCAGTTACTCAACTAGCGGTCAAGAGACCCAGTACTTC | TRBJ2-5 | many | TRBV6-5 | TRBD2
CASSQDRGSTDTQYF | TGCGCCAGCAGCCAAGATCGAGGTAGCACAGATACGCAGTATTTT | TRBJ2-3 | many | TRBV4-3 | .
CASSLVARGLTGELFF | TGCGCCAGCAGCCTGGTGGCTCGGGGGCTCACCGGGGAGCTGTTTTTT | TRBJ2-2 | many | TRBV5-1 | .
CASSAPGLAESSYEQYF | TGTGCCAGCAGCGCGCCCGGACTAGCGGAAAGCTCCTACGAGCAGTACTTC | TRBJ2-7 | few | TRBV6-2/TRBV6-3 | TRBD2
CASSRNTDASTDTQYF | TGTGCCAGCTCACGCAATACAGATGCTAGCACAGATACGCAGTATTTT | TRBJ2-3 | many | TRBV18 | .
CSGGQGVSTDTQYF | TGCAGCGGGGGACAGGGGGTTAGCACAGATACGCAGTATTTT | TRBJ2-3 | many | TRBV29-1 | TRBD1
CASSPGQAVRDEQYF | TGTGCCAGCTCACCGGGACAGGCTGTAAGGGACGAGCAGTACTTC | TRBJ2-7 | many | TRBV18 | TRBD1
CASSILAGGAYEQYF | TGTGCCAGTAGTATCCTAGCGGGAGGCGCCTACGAGCAGTACTTC | TRBJ2-7 | . | TRBV19 | TRBD2
CASRFIRGRDETQYF | TGTGCCAGCAGATTCATCCGGGGGCGGGACGAGACGCAGTATTTT | TRBJ2-3 | many | TRBV7-8 | .
CASSYTGTGGVSPLHF | TGTGCCAGCAGTTACACCGGGACAGGGGGCGTTTCACCCCTCCACTTT | TRBJ1-6 | many | TRBV6-5 | TRBD1
CATSGRGWTGELFF | TGTGCCACTAGCGGGAGGGGGTGGACCGGGGAGCTGTTTTTT | TRBJ2-2 | many | TRBV19 | TRBD2
CSASTGRSLYGYTF | TGCAGTGCTTCGACAGGCCGCTCTCTTTATGGCTACACCTTC | TRBJ1-2 | many | TRBV20-1 | .
CASSYGQGAYEQYF | TGTGCCAGCAGTTACGGCCAGGGCGCCTACGAGCAGTACTTC | TRBJ2-7 | few | TRBV6-5 | .
CASSFPSGSYEQYF | TGTGCCAGCAGCTTTCCCTCAGGCTCCTACGAGCAGTACTTC | TRBJ2-7 | many | TRBV5-6 | .
CASSLMGGEQYF | TGTGCCAGCAGTTTAATGGGGGGCGAGCAGTACTTC | TRBJ2-7 | many | TRBV27 | .
CASSRTSGGQETQYF | TGTGCCAGCAGCCGGACTAGCGGGGGCCAAGAGACCCAGTACTTC | TRBJ2-5 | many | TRBV7-2 | TRBD2
CASSPRRGQGRVFF | TGTGCCAGCAGCCCCAGAAGAGGACAGGGCAGGGTGTTTTTT | TRBJ2-2 | many | TRBV11-3 | TRBD1
CAIAPGQGVGEQYF | TGTGCCATCGCCCCGGGACAGGGGGTTGGCGAGCAGTACTTC | TRBJ2-7 | many | TRBV10-3 | TRBD1
CASSLDRGSQGTEAFF | TGTGCCAGCAGTTTGGACAGGGGGTCACAAGGCACTGAAGCTTTCTTT | TRBJ1-1 | many | TRBV27 | TRBD1
CASSLAQDSPLHF | TGCGCCAGCAGCTTGGCCCAGGATTCACCCCTCCACTTT | TRBJ1-6 | many | TRBV5-1 | .
CSVEAPRGTEAFF | TGCAGCGTTGAAGCCCCCCGGGGTACTGAAGCTTTCTTT | TRBJ1-1 | many | TRBV29-1 | .
CATSRDLTSPGRDGMGKLFF | TGTGCCACCAGCAGAGATCTTACCTCCCCAGGGAGGGACGGGATGGGAAAACTGTTTTTT | TRBJ1-4 | many | TRBV15 | .
CASSLHSADLSYEQYF | TGCGCCAGCAGCTTACATAGCGCCGACCTCTCCTACGAGCAGTACTTC | TRBJ2-7 | many | TRBV5-1 | .
CASSTTGSSYNEQFF | TGTGCCAGCAGCACGACAGGGAGTTCCTACAATGAGCAGTTCTTC | TRBJ2-1 | many | TRBV7-6 | TRBD1
CASSFPSTGLAGGTGELFF | TGTGCCAGCAGTTTCCCCTCCACGGGACTAGCGGGAGGCACCGGGGAGCTGTTTTTT | TRBJ2-2 | . | TRBV12-3/TRBV12-4 | TRBD2
CASSALKETQYF | TGTGCCAGCAGCGCATTAAAAGAGACCCAGTACTTC | TRBJ2-5 | many | TRBV7-9 | .
CASSLGSPGSSQKLFF | TGTGCCAGCAGCTTAGGAAGCCCAGGATCCTCACAAAAGCTGTTTTTT | TRBJ1-4 | many | TRBV7-9 | .
CASSRGTSGTNEQFF | TGTGCCAGCAGCCGGGGGACTAGCGGGACGAATGAGCAGTTCTTC | TRBJ2-1 | many | TRBV5-8 | TRBD2
CASSLTGTLSYEQYF | TGTGCCAGCAGTTTGACCGGGACTCTCTCCTACGAGCAGTACTTC | TRBJ2-7 | . | TRBV27 | .
CASSEGGARLNEQFF | TGTGCCAGCAGTGAAGGGGGGGCTCGCTTAAATGAGCAGTTCTTC | TRBJ2-1 | . | TRBV6-1 | .
CASSGAGLASDTQYF | TGTGCCAGCAGTGGAGCGGGACTAGCGTCAGATACGCAGTATTTT | TRBJ2-3 | few | TRBV2 | TRBD2
CASSPRGTSGSGEQFF | TGTGCCAGCTCACCACGAGGGACTAGCGGGAGTGGTGAGCAGTTCTTC | TRBJ2-1 | many | TRBV18 | TRBD2
CSARAVGQGGIWKLFF | TGCAGTGCTAGAGCCGTTGGACAGGGTGGGATTTGGAAACTGTTTTTT | TRBJ1-4 | many | TRBV20-1 | TRBD1
CSVKVGVDLHEQYF | TGCAGCGTTAAGGTAGGGGTGGATCTCCACGAGCAGTACTTC | TRBJ2-7 | many | TRBV29-1 | .
CSSSGRAQETQYF | TGCAGCTCGAGCGGGAGGGCACAAGAGACCCAGTACTTC | TRBJ2-5 | many | TRBV29-1 | TRBD2
CASSKNSGQGNTGELFF | TGTGCCAGCAGCAAAAACTCGGGACAGGGGAACACCGGGGAGCTGTTTTTT | TRBJ2-2 | many | TRBV21-1 | .